This record concerns one T cell receptor (beta chain) sequence. No antigen is known for it. Genomic DNA per cell subset filled all wells of several immunoSEQ plates. Clones were read by immunoSEQ multiplex PCR, and TCRdb kept only the in-frame ones, dropping some. The sample contains roughly 2,300,000 clones, 85% to 95% of which appear only once. This entry belongs to a study of shared clonotypes between healthy human individuals. Study as a whole: Used for every donor were three CD4 naive, three CD4 memory, two CD8 naive and one CD8 memory plate.

Study observations and caveats: Sorted-subset sequencing was shown by rarefaction to be incomplete despite large depth.

Caucasian adults living in Nashville, Tennessee, provided all samples. This clonotype originated in a man younger than 35 in good health. Some clones in this sample may be carry-over from other donors' samples. The sequenced material came from naive CD4+ T cells from PBMCs. Noted subset: CD45RA+ positively selected.

The CDR3 here is CASRLRLAGVYEQYF. CDR3 nucleotide sequence: TGTGCCAGCAGATTGAGACTAGCGGGAGTCTACGAGCAGTACTTC. The V and J genes are TRBV27 and TRBJ2-7; the match to TRBD2 covers 12 bases. Germline V gene sequence: CDR1 MNHEY, CDR2 SMNVEV (reference sequence). CDR3 length: 15 amino acids. The V gene end was trimmed by 6 bases and the J gene end by 3 bases; junction bases not matched to a gene: 6.